These 13 T cell receptor beta chains originate from one sample sequenced in a study of cytomegalovirus exposure and HLA in healthy donors. The protocol was immunoSEQ multiplex PCR, while the TCRdb copy is restricted to in-frame clones and leaves out a portion. The profile covers 60,000 to 75,000 clones, with approximately 95% appearing a single time and more than 6.5% taken by the ten largest. The sample comprised PBMCs. The receptor set was obtained from a woman younger than 35 in good health and CMV-seropositive.

This chain joins TRBV5-1 and TRBJ2-2, with D uncertain. V dropped 2 bases and J dropped 4 bases, with 9 bases sitting between them. The CDR3 covers 14 residues. CDR1 SGHRS and CDR2 YFSETQ come from the germline V gene. The CDR3 sequence: CASSLRPGTGELFF. The CDR3 region has the DNA TGCGCCAGCAGCTTACGGCCGGGCACCGGGGAGCTGTTTTTT.

This chain links TRBV30 with TRBJ1-1; D not certain. Looked up from germline, CDR1 is GTSNPN and CDR2 is SVGIG (reference sequence). This CDR3 has 11 residues. Trimming pared 4 bases from V and 7 bases from J, leaving 10 bases between. DNA for the CDR3: TGTGCCTGGACCCGGGGATATGAAGCTTTCTTT. It is translated as CAWTRGYEAFF.

This chain joins TRBV5-6 and TRBJ1-5, with D perhaps matching TRBD1 (5 bases). The germline V and J ends were trimmed by 5 bases and 0 bases, with 15 bases remaining between them. CDR1 is SGHDT and CDR2 is YYEEEE in the germline V gene. The CDR3 is 16 residues long. The DNA for the CDR3 is TGTGCCAGCAGATTCAGGGCCGGGTATAGCAATCAGCCCCAGCATTTT. It codes for CASRFRAGYSNQPQHF. Full variable domain (outside the CDR3, taken from reference TRBV5-6 and TRBJ1-5): DAGVTQSPTHLIKTRGQQVTLRCSPKSGHDTVSWYQQALGQGPQFIFQYYEEEERQRGNFPDRFSGHQFPNYSSELNVNALLLGDSALYLCASRFRAGYSNQPQHFGDGTRLSIL.

A note on this clone: This same CDR3 is encoded by further DNA sequences in the sample. V usage is TRBV28 and J usage is TRBJ1-2; no firm D call. The CDR3 is 12 amino acids. Germline V CDR1 and CDR2: MDHEN, SYDVKM. V shed 5 bases and J shed 4 bases, with 8 bases lying between them. Here the CDR3 DNA reads TGTGCCAGCAGTCTGCGTTCCTATGGCTACACCTTC. Amino acids: CASSLRSYGYTF.

The chain is built from TRBV9 and TRBJ2-5, with 11 bases matching TRBD2. The CDR3 is 15 residues long. The V gene end was trimmed by 3 bases and the J gene end by 1 base; junction bases not matched to a gene: 2. The germline V gene encodes CDR1 SGDLS and CDR2 YYNGEE. CDR3 residues: CASSAGLAAQETQYF. The CDR3, as DNA: TGTGCCAGCAGCGCGGGACTAGCGGCCCAAGAGACCCAGTACTTC.

The rearrangement joins TRBV5-4 to TRBJ2-7; 10 nucleotides match TRBD2. The CDR3 spans 17 residues. With V trimmed by 0 bases and J by 6 bases, 12 bases remained unmatched. CDR1 and CDR2 from the germline V gene are SGHNT and YYREEE (reference sequence). In nucleotides, the CDR3 is TGTGCCAGCAGCTTGGCCCCTCTAGCGGGAGTAGGAGGCGAGCAGTACTTC. The encoded protein is CASSLAPLAGVGGEQYF.

The chain combines TRBV5-1 with TRBJ1-1; no definite D call. CDR1 and CDR2 from the germline V gene are SGHRS and YFSETQ. Trimming stripped 0 bases from V and 5 bases from J, with 23 bases between. This CDR3 has 18 residues. The CDR3 region has the DNA TGCGCCAGCAGCTTGGCGCGGTTCTCAGATCTAAGGAGGACTGAAGCTTTCTTT. It translates to CASSLARFSDLRRTEAFF.

The chain combines TRBV19 with TRBJ1-1; D unresolved. Per the germline V gene, CDR1 is LNHDA and CDR2 is SQIVND (reference sequence). The CDR3 is made up of 15 amino acids. Trimming cost V 3 bases and J 4 bases, with 15 bases left between them. This chain's CDR3 is CASSISGSGGTEAFF. Here the CDR3 DNA reads TGTGCCAGTAGTATTTCGGGGTCTGGTGGCACTGAAGCTTTCTTT.

V is TRBV4-3 and J is TRBJ1-3; a possible D gene is TRBD1 (6 bases). V was pared by 0 bases and J by 5 bases, with 11 bases between. In germline, CDR1 is LGHNA, CDR2 YSLEER. The CDR3 sequence is 15 residues long. The CDR3 loop is CASSQDLGARNTIYF. The CDR3 region has the DNA TGCGCCAGCAGCCAAGATTTGGGGGCGCGAAACACCATATATTTT.

V usage is TRBV6-6 and J usage is TRBJ2-1, with 11 bases fitting TRBD2. CDR3 length: 15 residues. V shed 7 bases, J shed 1 base, and the junction held 3 bases outside the gene matches. The germline gives CDR1 MNHNY, CDR2 SVGAGI (reference sequence). Here the CDR3 DNA reads TGTGCCAGCAATAGACTAGCGGGGTCCTACAATGAGCAGTTCTTC. It yields the protein CASNRLAGSYNEQFF.

This clone is a singleton in its sample. The chain carries TRBV2 and TRBJ2-7; 9 bases agree with TRBD2. CDR3 length equals 15 residues. Per germline, CDR1 SNHLY and CDR2 FYNNEI. V lost 5 bases and J lost 4; bases outside the gene matches: 9. The CDR3 spells CASSSRLAALYEQYF. CDR3 nucleotide sequence: TGTGCCAGCAGTTCAAGACTAGCGGCTCTATACGAGCAGTACTTC.

The V and J genes are TRBV10-3 and TRBJ2-7; 7 positions agree with TRBD1. V lost 3 bases and J lost 3; bases outside the gene matches: 5. Looked up from germline, CDR1 is ENHRY and CDR2 is SYGVKD. This CDR3 has 14 residues. CDR3 loop: CAISDARTGYEQYF. The CDR3 nucleotides are TGTGCCATCAGTGATGCCCGGACAGGCTACGAGCAGTACTTC.

In this sample, this clone turned up a few times. This chain connects TRBV18 to TRBJ2-7; D unresolved. CDR1 KGHSH and CDR2 LQKENI come from the germline V gene. This CDR3 spans 14 amino acids. V dropped 3 bases and J dropped 3 bases, with 12 bases sitting between them. This CDR3 is CASSPETVSYEQYF. The CDR3 nucleotides read TGTGCCAGCTCACCGGAGACGGTGAGCTACGAGCAGTACTTC.